The 20 T cell receptor beta chains in this list originate from one sample, sequenced in a study of Ad26.COV2.S vaccination and SARS-CoV-2 variants. Repertoires were generated with immunoSEQ multiplex PCR, while TCRdb's copy carries only in-frame clones and drops some. The table includes approximately 500,000 clones, 70% to 90% detected once. Treatment meaning: 15 to 20 received Ad26.COV2.S at low or high dose, single or two shots; roughly five received placebo; per-sample allocation not given. At day 63 after the first vaccine or placebo injection, samples were drawn. The specimen comprised peripheral blood, sampled in a trial of Ad26.COV2.S vaccine versus placebo. Receptors were obtained from a person aged 18-65 years who received the Ad26.COV2.S COVID-19 vaccine or a placebo.

The chain recombines TRBV2 with TRBJ2-7, with D tentatively TRBD1 or TRBD2 (6 bases each). The germline V and J ends were trimmed by 2 bases and 0 bases, with 11 bases remaining between them. CDR1 and CDR2 from the germline V gene are SNHLY and FYNNEI. The CDR3 covers 15 residues. As DNA, the CDR3 is TGTGCCAGCAGTGAAACGGGGGCCAGCTCCTACGAGCAGTACTTC. It specifies CASSETGASSYEQYF.

CDR3 region: CASSSSGGIGGYTF. The CDR3 DNA reads TGTGCCAGCAGTTCCTCCGGGGGTATTGGGGGCTACACCTTC. This chain joins TRBV28 and TRBJ1-2; a possible D gene is TRBD1 (5 bases). Germline CDR1 and CDR2: MDHEN and SYDVKM. Trimming shortened V by 4 bases and J by 8 bases, and 17 bases separated the two germline ends. This CDR3 region has 14 residues.

V is TRBV10-3 and J is TRBJ1-6; 7 positions agree with TRBD1. There are 12 residues in the CDR3. CDR1 ENHRY and CDR2 SYGVKD come from the germline V gene. The V gene end was trimmed by 10 bases and the J gene end by 7 bases; junction bases not matched to a gene: 4. CDR3 sequence: CATGTANSPLHF. The CDR3 nucleotides are TGTGCCACCGGGACAGCCAATTCACCCCTCCACTTT.

V gene TRBV28 combines with J gene TRBJ2-7; 7 bases fit TRBD2. From germline, CDR1 is MDHEN and CDR2 SYDVKM. Germline trimming cut 3 bases from V and 10 bases from J; bases unmatched to any gene: 15. CDR3 length: 15 residues. The CDR3 sequence: CASSFLLGRVTTQYF. The CDR3, as DNA: TGTGCCAGCAGTTTTCTCCTTGGGAGGGTAACCACTCAGTACTTC.

The CDR3 DNA reads as TGTGCCTGGAGTGTACGGCTGAGGGGGCGCGAGCCCCAGCATTTT. It codes for CAWSVRLRGREPQHF. V is TRBV30 and J is TRBJ1-5; 7 bases are a match to TRBD1. Germline V lookup: CDR1 GTSNPN, CDR2 SVGIG (reference sequence). J lost 8 bases, V lost 0 bases, and 10 bases had no gene match. This CDR3 has 15 amino acids. The variable domain in full, with the rest retrieved from reference TRBV30 and TRBJ1-5, is SQTIHQWPATLVQPVGSPLSLECTVEGTSNPNLYWYRQAAGRGLQLLFYSVGIGQISSEVPQNLSASRPQDRQFILSSKKLLLSDSGFYLCAWSVRLRGREPQHFGDGTRLSIL.

The chain has TRBV18 and TRBJ1-2, with 8 bases that match TRBD1. Germline-derived CDR1 and CDR2 are KGHSH and LQKENI. Trimming at V came to 5 bases and at J to 8 bases, leaving 7 bases not matched to a gene. The CDR3 has 13 residues. Here the CDR3 reads CASSRDRLGGYTF. CDR3 nucleotides: TGTGCCAGCTCAAGGGACAGGCTTGGCGGCTACACCTTC.

The genes are TRBV4-3 and TRBJ1-2; D unclear. V lost 0 bases and J lost 8, with 10 bases in between. Germline CDR1 is LGHNA and CDR2 is YSLEER. This CDR3 contains 13 residues. CDR3 DNA: TGCGCCAGCAGCCAAGATTGGGCGCACGGCTACACCTTC. This encodes CASSQDWAHGYTF.

The gene calls are TRBV11-2 and TRBJ1-4; D remains unclear. There are 15 residues in the CDR3. Trimming took off 5 bases at V and 4 bases at J, with 14 bases between the two ends. Germline V gene data show CDR1 as SGHAT and CDR2 as FQNNGV. DNA of the CDR3: TGTGCCAGCAGCCATCCGCAGACCTTTAATGAAAAACTGTTTTTT. Translated, it gives CASSHPQTFNEKLFF.

The chain joins TRBV4-3 to TRBJ2-1, with D uncertain. The germline V gene has CDR1 LGHNA and CDR2 YSLEER. The CDR3 loop spans 13 amino acids. V dropped 8 bases and J dropped 2 bases, with 10 bases sitting between them. The CDR3 region is CASSPVAYNEQFF. The CDR3 nucleotides read TGCGCCAGCTCCCCCGTGGCCTACAATGAGCAGTTCTTC.

The chain links TRBV19 to TRBJ2-3; D remains unclear. Trimming removed 5 bases from V and 6 bases from J, with 6 bases in between. Germline CDR1 is LNHDA and CDR2 is SQIVND (reference sequence). CDR3 length equals 11 residues. The CDR3 region is CASSRVDTQYF. In DNA form, the CDR3 reads TGTGCCAGTAGTCGAGTTGATACGCAGTATTTT.

V usage is TRBV6-1 and J usage is TRBJ1-5, with 7 bases aligning to TRBD1. This CDR3 spans 15 amino acids. Germline assignment: CDR1 MNHNS and CDR2 SASEGT. The V segment lost 0 bases and the J segment 2 bases; nucleotides outside the gene matches: 1. CDR3 in amino acids: CASSEAGGGNQPQHF. In DNA, the CDR3 is TGTGCCAGCAGTGAAGCAGGGGGCGGCAATCAGCCCCAGCATTTT.

The rearrangement links TRBV6-6 to TRBJ1-1; D is possibly TRBD1 (6 bases). V lost 6 bases to trimming and J lost 4 bases, with 15 bases between them. CDR1 is MNHNY and CDR2 is SVGAGI in the germline V gene (reference sequence). The CDR3 is 14 amino acids. CDR3 bases: TGTGCCAGCAGGCCCGGGGGGGGCGGCACTGAAGCTTTCTTT. Translated: CASRPGGGGTEAFF.

This clone has at least ten counts. V is TRBV29-1 and J is TRBJ2-7, with D perhaps matching TRBD1 (5 bases). Germline V gives CDR1 SQVTM, CDR2 ANQGSEA. V was clipped by 6 bases and J by 6 bases, with 21 bases between them. The CDR3 is made up of 14 amino acids. Here the CDR3 reads CSVSEAGKTSEQYF. CDR3 nucleotides: TGCAGCGTGAGTGAAGCAGGGAAGACGAGCGAGCAGTACTTC.

This chain joins TRBV9 and TRBJ2-1; the D gene is possibly TRBD2 (6 bases). Germline-derived CDR1 and CDR2 are SGDLS and YYNGEE. The CDR3 is 13 amino acids. V lost 6 bases and J 8 bases, leaving 15 bases between the germline ends. This chain's CDR3 is CASNAGGDDEQFF. DNA for the CDR3: TGTGCCAGCAACGCTGGCGGGGACGATGAGCAGTTCTTC.

The chain carries TRBV6-2 or TRBV6-3 and TRBJ1-2; tentatively, D is TRBD1 (5 bases). V was cut by 5 bases and J by 2 bases, with 9 bases left in between. The CDR3 is made up of 13 amino acids. The germline V gene has CDR1 MNHEY and CDR2 SVGEGT. CDR3 DNA: TGTGCCAGCAGTCCCGACAGAAACTATGGCTACACCTTC. Its protein is CASSPDRNYGYTF.

V and J are TRBV30 and TRBJ1-6; D gene ambiguous. CDR3 length equals 15 residues. With 2 bases removed from V and 3 bases from J, the gap between germline ends came to 11 bases. Germline CDR1 and CDR2: GTSNPN and SVGIG (reference sequence). CDR3 region: CAWSSQTNYNSPLHF. CDR3 nucleotides: TGTGCCTGGAGTTCCCAGACTAACTATAATTCACCCCTCCACTTT.

The gene calls are TRBV7-2 and TRBJ1-4; D unclear. This CDR3 comprises 13 residues. The V end lost 5 bases, the J end lost 0 bases, and 4 bases lay between the germline ends. CDR1 and CDR2 (germline): SGHTA, FQGNSA. The CDR3 is CASSPATNEKLFF. The CDR3 coding sequence is TGTGCCAGCAGCCCTGCAACTAATGAAAAACTGTTTTTT.

The genes are TRBV12-3 or TRBV12-4 and TRBJ1-3; D gene unclear. V lost 5 bases, J lost 4 bases, and 3 bases lay in between. The CDR3 covers 11 residues. CDR3 nucleotides: TGTGCCAGCAGTCAAGGAAACACCATATATTTT. It codes for CASSQGNTIYF.

The chain has TRBV6-2 or TRBV6-3 and TRBJ2-7, with D possibly called TRBD1 or TRBD2 (5 bases each). Trimming took 3 bases from V and 2 from J, leaving 11 bases between them. CDR1 and CDR2 (germline): MNHEY, SVGEGT. The CDR3 extends over 14 amino acids. The CDR3 DNA reads TGTGCCAGCAGTTATGGACACGGGACCTACGAGCAGTACTTC. Translation gives CASSYGHGTYEQYF.

J is TRBJ2-7 and V is TRBV7-2; 9 bases align to TRBD1. The germline gives CDR1 SGHTA, CDR2 FQGNSA. Germline trimming cut 4 bases from V and 5 bases from J; bases unmatched to any gene: 9. The CDR3 loop spans 15 amino acids. This chain's CDR3 is CASSSRMTGGHEQYF. The DNA for the CDR3 is TGTGCCAGCAGCTCGAGGATGACAGGGGGGCACGAGCAGTACTTC.